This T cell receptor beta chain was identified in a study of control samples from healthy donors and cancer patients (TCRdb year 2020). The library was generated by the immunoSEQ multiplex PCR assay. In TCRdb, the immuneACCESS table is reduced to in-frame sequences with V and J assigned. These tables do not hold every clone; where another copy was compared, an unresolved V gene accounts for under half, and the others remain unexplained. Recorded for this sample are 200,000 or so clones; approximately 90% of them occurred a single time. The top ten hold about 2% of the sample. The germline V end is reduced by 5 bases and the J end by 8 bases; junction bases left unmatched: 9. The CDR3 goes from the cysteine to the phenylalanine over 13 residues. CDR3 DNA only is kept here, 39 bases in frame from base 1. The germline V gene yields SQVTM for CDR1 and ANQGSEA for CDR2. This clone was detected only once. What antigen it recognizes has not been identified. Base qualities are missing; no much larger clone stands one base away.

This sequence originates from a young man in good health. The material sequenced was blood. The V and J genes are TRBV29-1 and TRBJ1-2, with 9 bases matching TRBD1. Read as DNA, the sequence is TGCAGCGTTCCCAAGGGACAGGGTTTAGGCTACACCTTC. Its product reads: CSVPKGQGLGYTF.